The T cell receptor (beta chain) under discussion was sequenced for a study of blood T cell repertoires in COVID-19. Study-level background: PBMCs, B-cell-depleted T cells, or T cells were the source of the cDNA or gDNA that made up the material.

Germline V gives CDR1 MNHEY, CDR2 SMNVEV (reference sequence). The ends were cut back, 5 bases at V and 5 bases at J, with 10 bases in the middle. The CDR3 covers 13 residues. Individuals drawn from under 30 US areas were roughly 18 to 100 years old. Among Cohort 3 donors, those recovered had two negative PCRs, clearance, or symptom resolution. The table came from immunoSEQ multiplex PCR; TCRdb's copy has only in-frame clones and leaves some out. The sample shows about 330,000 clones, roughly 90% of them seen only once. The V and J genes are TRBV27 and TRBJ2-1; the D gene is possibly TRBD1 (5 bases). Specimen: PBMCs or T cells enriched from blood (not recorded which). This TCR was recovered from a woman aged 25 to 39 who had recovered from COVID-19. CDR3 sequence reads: CASSRQGNNEQFF. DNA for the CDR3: TGTGCCAGCAGTCGCCAGGGAAACAATGAGCAGTTCTTC.